These T cell receptor beta chains were read from a single sample in a study of cytomegalovirus exposure and HLA in healthy donors. The table came from immunoSEQ multiplex PCR; TCRdb's copy has only in-frame clones and leaves some out. The sample holds more than 110,000 clones, over 70% seen once. The material sequenced was PBMCs. The receptors here all came from a male donor in good health and CMV-seronegative. CDR3s include the opening cysteine and the closing phenylalanine or tryptophan. A D gene is named only where the DNA matches it firmly. Clone sizes are given selectively: once, few, many, or a class where the clone is expanded.

D gene: TRBD1; clone size: -; V gene: TRBV6-4; J gene: TRBJ1-1; CDR3 DNA: TGTGCCAGCAGTGAGGGGACAGGGAACACTGAAGCTTTCTTT; CDR3 protein: CASSEGTGNTEAFF
D gene: -; clone size: -; V gene: TRBV2; J gene: TRBJ2-2; CDR3 DNA: TGTGCCAGCAGTGCGAGAACCGCAGCGGGGGAGCTGTTTTTT; CDR3 protein: CASSARTAAGELFF
D gene: -; clone size: -; V gene: TRBV7-2; J gene: TRBJ1-1; CDR3 DNA: TGTGCCAGCAGCTTAGGGGACACCTACACTGAAGCTTTCTTT; CDR3 protein: CASSLGDTYTEAFF
D gene: TRBD2; clone size: -; V gene: TRBV13; J gene: TRBJ2-5; CDR3 DNA: TGTGCCAGCAGCTGGATGGGACTAGCGGGACTTGGACAAGAGACCCAGTACTTC; CDR3 protein: CASSWMGLAGLGQETQYF
D gene: TRBD1; clone size: few; V gene: TRBV6-1; J gene: TRBJ2-7; CDR3 DNA: TGTGCCAGCAGTGGGGGACAGGACGTCCACGAGCAGTACTTC; CDR3 protein: CASSGGQDVHEQYF
D gene: TRBD1; clone size: -; V gene: TRBV19; J gene: TRBJ2-1; CDR3 DNA: TGTGCCAGTAGTATAGTTGGACAGGGGGGACTCAATGAGCAGTTCTTC; CDR3 protein: CASSIVGQGGLNEQFF
D gene: TRBD2; clone size: -; V gene: TRBV19; J gene: TRBJ2-2; CDR3 DNA: TGTGCCAGTAGTGGGGAGGGCAGGGCGAACACCGGGGAGCTGTTTTTT; CDR3 protein: CASSGEGRANTGELFF
D gene: -; clone size: -; V gene: TRBV5-4; J gene: TRBJ1-3; CDR3 DNA: TGTGCCAGCAGCTTGAGGGGGGGAAACACCATATATTTT; CDR3 protein: CASSLRGGNTIYF
D gene: -; clone size: -; V gene: TRBV18; J gene: TRBJ2-1; CDR3 DNA: TGTGCCAGCTCACCACCAGGGGGGGGCTCTTTCGGTGAGCAGTTCTTC; CDR3 protein: CASSPPGGGSFGEQFF
D gene: TRBD1; clone size: -; V gene: TRBV6-5; J gene: TRBJ1-2; CDR3 DNA: TGTGCCAGCAGTTCTGACAGGGGGCTATATGGCTACACCTTC; CDR3 protein: CASSSDRGLYGYTF
D gene: TRBD2; clone size: once; V gene: TRBV7-9; J gene: TRBJ2-1; CDR3 DNA: TGTGCCAGCAGCTTAGGACTAGCCGATGAGCAGTTCTTC; CDR3 protein: CASSLGLADEQFF
D gene: TRBD1; clone size: -; V gene: TRBV7-3; J gene: TRBJ1-2; CDR3 DNA: TGTGCCAGCAGCCCTAGACAGGGGGCGAGAGTGGAGGGCTACACCTTC; CDR3 protein: CASSPRQGARVEGYTF
D gene: TRBD1; clone size: -; V gene: TRBV7-3; J gene: TRBJ2-3; CDR3 DNA: TGTGCCAGCAGCGCCCGGGACAGGGAATTTGTGGATACGCAGTATTTT; CDR3 protein: CASSARDREFVDTQYF
D gene: -; clone size: -; V gene: TRBV29-1; J gene: TRBJ1-2; CDR3 DNA: TGCAGCGTTGATTCGGGGGATGGCTACACCTTC; CDR3 protein: CSVDSGDGYTF
D gene: -; clone size: -; V gene: TRBV30; J gene: TRBJ2-2; CDR3 DNA: TGTGCCTGGAGCAACACAGGGTGGAACACCGGGGAGCTGTTTTTT; CDR3 protein: CAWSNTGWNTGELFF
D gene: TRBD1; clone size: -; V gene: TRBV11-3; J gene: TRBJ2-5; CDR3 DNA: TGTGCCAGCAGCTTAGATGCAGGGGGCGAGACCCAGTACTTC; CDR3 protein: CASSLDAGGETQYF
D gene: TRBD1; clone size: -; V gene: TRBV5-8; J gene: TRBJ2-1; CDR3 DNA: TGTGCCACCGCTCCCACAGGCCCCAGGGGGAATGAGCAGTTCTTC; CDR3 protein: CATAPTGPRGNEQFF
D gene: -; clone size: few; V gene: TRBV4-1; J gene: TRBJ2-7; CDR3 DNA: TGCGCCAGCAGCCAAGATCAGGCCTACGAGCAGTACTTC; CDR3 protein: CASSQDQAYEQYF
D gene: -; clone size: few; V gene: TRBV4-1; J gene: TRBJ2-1; CDR3 DNA: TGCGCCAGCAGCCAGGGGCGGGGGCAGTTCTTC; CDR3 protein: CASSQGRGQFF
D gene: -; clone size: -; V gene: TRBV19; J gene: TRBJ1-4; CDR3 DNA: TGTGCCAGTAGTCGATGGAGGACGTCTGATGAAAAACTGTTTTTT; CDR3 protein: CASSRWRTSDEKLFF
D gene: -; clone size: -; V gene: TRBV7-2; J gene: TRBJ2-1; CDR3 DNA: TGTGCCAGCAGCTTAGCGTTCCCGACGGGGGAGCAGTTCTTC; CDR3 protein: CASSLAFPTGEQFF
D gene: -; clone size: -; V gene: TRBV10-3; J gene: TRBJ1-2; CDR3 DNA: TGTGCCATCGGGGTCCAGGGCTATGGCTACACCTTC; CDR3 protein: CAIGVQGYGYTF
D gene: -; clone size: -; V gene: TRBV4-3; J gene: TRBJ1-1; CDR3 DNA: TGCGCCAGCAGCCAAGATGCTCGAGGCTTGAACACTGAAGCTTTCTTT; CDR3 protein: CASSQDARGLNTEAFF
D gene: TRBD1; clone size: -; V gene: TRBV5-5; J gene: TRBJ2-7; CDR3 DNA: TGTGCCAGCAGCGGGGGGAGGACAGGGGCCTACGAGCAGTACTTC; CDR3 protein: CASSGGRTGAYEQYF
D gene: TRBD2; clone size: once; V gene: TRBV9; J gene: TRBJ2-1; CDR3 DNA: TGTGCCAGCAGCGTAGTAGCGGGGAGCTCCTACAATGAGCAGTTCTTC; CDR3 protein: CASSVVAGSSYNEQFF
D gene: TRBD1; clone size: once; V gene: TRBV2; J gene: TRBJ2-5; CDR3 DNA: TGTGCCAGCAAAAGCGCCCCAGGGGGAGAGACCCAGTACTTC; CDR3 protein: CASKSAPGGETQYF
D gene: -; clone size: -; V gene: TRBV18; J gene: TRBJ1-1; CDR3 DNA: TGTGCCAGCTCACCACTTTACGGGGGGCGGAACACTGAAGCTTTCTTT; CDR3 protein: CASSPLYGGRNTEAFF
D gene: -; clone size: -; V gene: TRBV27; J gene: TRBJ1-1; CDR3 DNA: TGTGCCAGCAGCGCCGCCGGAGTTGGGACTGAAGCTTTCTTT; CDR3 protein: CASSAAGVGTEAFF
D gene: -; clone size: once; V gene: TRBV12-5; J gene: TRBJ1-2; CDR3 DNA: TGTGCTAGTGGTTTGGGAGAAGCTAACTATGGCTACACCTTC; CDR3 protein: CASGLGEANYGYTF
D gene: TRBD2; clone size: -; V gene: TRBV7-2; J gene: TRBJ2-5; CDR3 DNA: TGTGCCAGCAGCTTAGGCGACCGGGAGGGGGCCCAGTACTTC; CDR3 protein: CASSLGDREGAQYF
D gene: -; clone size: -; V gene: TRBV5-1; J gene: TRBJ2-7; CDR3 DNA: TGCGCCAGCAGCTTGGTCGGGATGAACTACGAGCAGTACTTC; CDR3 protein: CASSLVGMNYEQYF
D gene: TRBD2; clone size: -; V gene: TRBV6-5; J gene: TRBJ2-3; CDR3 DNA: TGTGCCAGCAGTTATGGGCTAGCGGGGGTGAATACGCAGTATTTT; CDR3 protein: CASSYGLAGVNTQYF
D gene: -; clone size: -; V gene: TRBV7-9; J gene: TRBJ1-1; CDR3 DNA: TGTGCCAGCAGCAGGGGTCCAGGGATAAACACTGAAGCTTTCTTT; CDR3 protein: CASSRGPGINTEAFF
D gene: TRBD1; clone size: -; V gene: TRBV6-1; J gene: TRBJ1-4; CDR3 DNA: TGTGCCAGCAGTGAAGGACAGGGGGGAAAACTGTTTTTT; CDR3 protein: CASSEGQGGKLFF
D gene: -; clone size: -; V gene: TRBV7-3; J gene: TRBJ2-7; CDR3 DNA: TGTGCCAGCAGCCTCGATCCGACTGCGGAACAGTACTTC; CDR3 protein: CASSLDPTAEQYF